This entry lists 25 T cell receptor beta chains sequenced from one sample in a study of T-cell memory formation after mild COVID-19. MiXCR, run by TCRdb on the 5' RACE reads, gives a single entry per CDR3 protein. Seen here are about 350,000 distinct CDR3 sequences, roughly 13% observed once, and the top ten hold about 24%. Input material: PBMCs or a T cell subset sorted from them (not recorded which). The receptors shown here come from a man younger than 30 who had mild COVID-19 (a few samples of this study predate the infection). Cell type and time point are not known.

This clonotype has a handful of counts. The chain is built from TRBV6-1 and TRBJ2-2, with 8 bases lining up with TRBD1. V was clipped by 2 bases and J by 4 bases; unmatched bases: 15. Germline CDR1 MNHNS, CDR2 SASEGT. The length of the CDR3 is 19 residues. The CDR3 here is CASSEFEGQGGWGTGELFF. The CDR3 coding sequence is TGTGCCAGCAGTGAATTTGAAGGACAGGGAGGCTGGGGCACCGGGGAGCTGTTTTTT.

CDR3 protein: CATGQRNTEAFF. The CDR3 DNA reads as TGTGCCACGGGACAGCGAAACACTGAAGCTTTCTTT. The V call is TRBV3-1, the J call TRBJ1-1, with 7 bases matching TRBD1. CDR1 and CDR2 (germline): LGHDT, YNNKEL (reference sequence). J gave up 2 bases and V 10 bases, and 4 bases lay outside the gene matches. The CDR3 is 12 residues long.

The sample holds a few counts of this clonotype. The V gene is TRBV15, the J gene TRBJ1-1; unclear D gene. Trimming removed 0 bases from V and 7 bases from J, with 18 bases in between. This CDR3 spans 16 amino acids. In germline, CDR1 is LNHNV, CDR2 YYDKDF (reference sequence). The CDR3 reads CATSRDSVSSGGEAFF. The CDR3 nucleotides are TGTGCCACCAGCAGAGATTCAGTCAGCTCCGGCGGTGAAGCTTTCTTT.

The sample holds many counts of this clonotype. CDR3 DNA: TGTGCCAGCAGTCGCGGAGTTTCCTACAATGAGCAGTTCTTC. This gives the protein CASSRGVSYNEQFF. This chain joins TRBV27 and TRBJ2-1; D uncertain. Trimming took off 5 bases at V and 1 base at J, with 9 bases between the two ends. There are 14 residues in the CDR3. CDR1 and CDR2 (germline): MNHEY, SMNVEV (reference sequence).

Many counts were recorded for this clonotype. The CDR3 DNA is TGTGCCAGCCGAATGATGGCTGAAGCTTTCTTT. Protein: CASRMMAEAFF. The J gene is TRBJ1-1, the V gene TRBV6-2 or TRBV6-3; D is ambiguous. The CDR3 spans 11 residues. Trimming removed 8 bases from V and 6 bases from J, with 10 bases in between. Germline loops: CDR1 MNHEY, CDR2 SVGEGT.

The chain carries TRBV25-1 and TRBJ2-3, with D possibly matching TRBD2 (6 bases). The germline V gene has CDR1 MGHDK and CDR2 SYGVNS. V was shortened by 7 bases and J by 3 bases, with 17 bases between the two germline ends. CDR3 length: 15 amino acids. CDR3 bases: TGTGCCAGCACTCCCGCGGGTGGAGGGACAGATACGCAGTATTTT. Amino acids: CASTPAGGGTDTQYF.

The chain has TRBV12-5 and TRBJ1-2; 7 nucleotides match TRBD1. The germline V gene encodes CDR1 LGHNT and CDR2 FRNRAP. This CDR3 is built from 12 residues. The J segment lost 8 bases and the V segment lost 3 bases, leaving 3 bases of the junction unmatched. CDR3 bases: TGTGCTAGTGGTTTCGGGACAGCCGGCTACACCTTC. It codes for CASGFGTAGYTF. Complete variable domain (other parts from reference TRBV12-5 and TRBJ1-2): DARVTQTPRHKVTEMGQEVTMRCQPILGHNTVFWYRQTMMQGLELLAYFRNRAPLDDSGMPKDRFSAEMPDATLATLKIQPSEPRDSAVYFCASGFGTAGYTFGSGTRLTVV.

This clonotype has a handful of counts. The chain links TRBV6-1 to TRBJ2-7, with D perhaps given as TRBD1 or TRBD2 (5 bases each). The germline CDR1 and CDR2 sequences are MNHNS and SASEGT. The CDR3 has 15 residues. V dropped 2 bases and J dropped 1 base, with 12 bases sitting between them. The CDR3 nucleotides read TGTGCCAGCAGTGAAAAAGGGACGGCTTCCTACGAGCAGTACGTC. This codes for CASSEKGTASYEQYV.

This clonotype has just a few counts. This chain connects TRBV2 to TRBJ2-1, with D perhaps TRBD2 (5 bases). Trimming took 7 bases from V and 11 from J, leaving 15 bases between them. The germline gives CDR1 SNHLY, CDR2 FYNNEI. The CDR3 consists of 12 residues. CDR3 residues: CASTPGIPKQFF. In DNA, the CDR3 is TGTGCCAGCACCCCCGGGATCCCCAAGCAGTTCTTC.

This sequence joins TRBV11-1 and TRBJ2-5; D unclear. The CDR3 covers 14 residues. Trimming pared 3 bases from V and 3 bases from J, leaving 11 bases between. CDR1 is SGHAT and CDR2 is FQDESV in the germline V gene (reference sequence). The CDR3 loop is CASSFELGKETQYF. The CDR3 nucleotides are TGTGCCAGCAGCTTCGAACTTGGGAAAGAGACCCAGTACTTC.

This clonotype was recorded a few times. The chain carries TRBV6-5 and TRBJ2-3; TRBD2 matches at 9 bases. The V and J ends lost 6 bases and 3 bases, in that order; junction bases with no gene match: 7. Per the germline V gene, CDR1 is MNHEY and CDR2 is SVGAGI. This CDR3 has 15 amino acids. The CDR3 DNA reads TGTGCCAGCAGACCCGGGACTAGCATTACAGATACGCAGTATTTT. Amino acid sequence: CASRPGTSITDTQYF.

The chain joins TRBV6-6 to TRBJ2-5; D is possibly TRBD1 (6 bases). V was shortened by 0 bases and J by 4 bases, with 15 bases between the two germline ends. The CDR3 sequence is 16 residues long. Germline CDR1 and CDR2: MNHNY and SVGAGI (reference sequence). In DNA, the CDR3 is TGTGCCAGCAGTTACTCGGGTGTGGGACACGGAGAGACCCAGTACTTC. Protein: CASSYSGVGHGETQYF.

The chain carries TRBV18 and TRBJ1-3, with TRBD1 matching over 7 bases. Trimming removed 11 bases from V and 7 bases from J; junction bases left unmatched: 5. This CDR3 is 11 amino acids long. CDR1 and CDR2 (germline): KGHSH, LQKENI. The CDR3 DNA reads TGTGCCGGGCGACAGGGTAACACCATATATTTT. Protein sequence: CAGRQGNTIYF.

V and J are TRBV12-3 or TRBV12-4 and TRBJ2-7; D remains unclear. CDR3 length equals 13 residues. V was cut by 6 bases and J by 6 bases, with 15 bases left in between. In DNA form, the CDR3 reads TGTGCCAGCAGCAAGACATGGAGAGGCGAGCAGTACTTC. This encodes CASSKTWRGEQYF.

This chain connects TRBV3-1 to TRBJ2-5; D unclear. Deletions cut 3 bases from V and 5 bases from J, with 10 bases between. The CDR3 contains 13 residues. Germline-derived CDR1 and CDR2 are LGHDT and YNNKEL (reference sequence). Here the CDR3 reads CASSHLGRETQYF. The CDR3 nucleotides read TGTGCCAGCAGCCACTTAGGGCGGGAGACCCAGTACTTC.

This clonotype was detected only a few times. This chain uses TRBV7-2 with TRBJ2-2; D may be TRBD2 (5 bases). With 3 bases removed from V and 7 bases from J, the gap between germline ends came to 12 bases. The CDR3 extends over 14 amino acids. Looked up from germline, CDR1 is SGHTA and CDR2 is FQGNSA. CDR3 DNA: TGTGCCAGCAGCTTCGGGGTTGCGAACGGGGAGCTGTTTTTT. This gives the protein CASSFGVANGELFF.

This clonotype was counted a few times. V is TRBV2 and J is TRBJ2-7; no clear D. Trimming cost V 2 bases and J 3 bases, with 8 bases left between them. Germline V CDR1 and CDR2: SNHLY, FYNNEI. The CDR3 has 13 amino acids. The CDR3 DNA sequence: TGTGCCAGCAGTGAAAGCCAGGTCTACGAGCAGTACGTC. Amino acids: CASSESQVYEQYV.

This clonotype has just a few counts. The CDR3 nucleotides are TGTGCCAGTGCGTCTCGGTCCTACAATGAGCAGTTCTTC. Translation gives CASASRSYNEQFF. This rearrangement joins TRBV19 to TRBJ2-1; D unresolved. The ends were cut back, 8 bases at V and 1 base at J, with 9 bases in the middle. The V gene's germline CDR1 is LNHDA and CDR2 SQIVND (reference sequence). This CDR3 region has 13 residues. Supplemented by reference TRBV19 and TRBJ2-1, the full variable domain reads DGGITQSPKYLFRKEGQNVTLSCEQNLNHDAMYWYRQDPGQGLRLIYYSQIVNDFQKGDIAEGYSVSREKKESFPLTVTSAQKNPTAFYLCASASRSYNEQFFGPGTRLTVL.

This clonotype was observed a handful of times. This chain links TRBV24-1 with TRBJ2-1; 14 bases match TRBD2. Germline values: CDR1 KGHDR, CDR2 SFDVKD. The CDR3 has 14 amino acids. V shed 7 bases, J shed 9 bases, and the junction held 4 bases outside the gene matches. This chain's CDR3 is CATRPGLAGAEQFF. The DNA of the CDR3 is TGTGCCACCAGGCCGGGACTAGCGGGGGCTGAGCAGTTCTTC.

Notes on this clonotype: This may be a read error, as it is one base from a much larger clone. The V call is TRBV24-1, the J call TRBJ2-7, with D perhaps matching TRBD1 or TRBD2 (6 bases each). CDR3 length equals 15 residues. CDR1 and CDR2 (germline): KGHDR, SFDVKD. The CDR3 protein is CATRDSTGRSYEQYF. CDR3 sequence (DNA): TGTGCCACCAGGGATTCCACAGGGAGGTCCTACGAGCAGTACTTC.

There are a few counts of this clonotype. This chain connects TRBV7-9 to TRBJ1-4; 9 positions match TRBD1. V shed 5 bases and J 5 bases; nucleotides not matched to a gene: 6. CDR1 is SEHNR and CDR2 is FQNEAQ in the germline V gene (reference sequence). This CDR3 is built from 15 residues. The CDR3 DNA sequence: TGTGCCAGCAGCCCCTTGGGACAGGGCAATGAAAAACTGTTTTTT. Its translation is CASSPLGQGNEKLFF.

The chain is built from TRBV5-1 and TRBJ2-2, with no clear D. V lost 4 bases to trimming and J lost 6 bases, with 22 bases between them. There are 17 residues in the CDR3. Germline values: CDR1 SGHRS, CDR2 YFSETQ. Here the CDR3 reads CASSRIERSQESGELFF. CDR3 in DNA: TGCGCCAGCAGCCGTATCGAGAGGAGCCAAGAGTCCGGGGAGCTGTTTTTT.

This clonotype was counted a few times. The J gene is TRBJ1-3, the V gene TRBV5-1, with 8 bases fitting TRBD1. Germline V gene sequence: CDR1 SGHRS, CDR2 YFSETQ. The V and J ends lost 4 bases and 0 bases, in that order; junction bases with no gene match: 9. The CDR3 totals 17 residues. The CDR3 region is CASSQTGTGISGNTIYF. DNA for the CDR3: TGCGCCAGCAGCCAGACCGGGACAGGCATCTCTGGAAACACCATATATTTT.

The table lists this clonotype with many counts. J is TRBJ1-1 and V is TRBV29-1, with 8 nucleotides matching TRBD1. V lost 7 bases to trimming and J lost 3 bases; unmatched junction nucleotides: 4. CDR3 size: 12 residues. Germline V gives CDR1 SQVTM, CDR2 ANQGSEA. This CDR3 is CSAGTGHTEAFF. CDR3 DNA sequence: TGCAGCGCCGGGACAGGACACACTGAAGCTTTCTTT. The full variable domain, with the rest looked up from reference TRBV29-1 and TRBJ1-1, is SAVISQKPSRDICQRGTSLTIQCQVDSQVTMMFWYRQQPGQSLTLIATANQGSEATYESGFVIDKFPISRPNLTFSTLTVSNMSPEDSSIYLCSAGTGHTEAFFGQGTRLTVV.

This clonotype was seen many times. CDR3 amino acids: CASSATGNDQPQHF. Written as DNA, the CDR3 is TGTGCCAGCAGTGCTACAGGAAATGATCAGCCCCAGCATTTT. V usage is TRBV2 and J usage is TRBJ1-5, with D tentatively TRBD1 (5 bases). Trimming stripped 4 bases from V and 5 bases from J, with 12 bases between. In germline, CDR1 is SNHLY, CDR2 FYNNEI. CDR3 length: 14 residues.